This record covers a single T cell receptor beta chain. TCRdb keeps only in-frame clones here, not all; method: immunoSEQ multiplex PCR. Of tens of thousands of clones detected, 81% appear once; the ten largest clones hold 4.6%. The CDR3 runs to 14 residues. Germline CDR1 is ENHRY and CDR2 is SYGVKD. Trimming removed 3 bases at V and 0 bases at J, with 9 bases between. This sample is drawn from a study of OX40 agonist ivuxolimab in advanced cancers. The V and J genes are TRBV10-3 and TRBJ2-7; TRBD2 is a possible D gene (6 bases). The sequence was obtained from an adult with an advanced solid tumor such as melanoma, head and neck, liver or kidney cancer. The input for sequencing was CD4+ or CD8+ T cells sorted from blood, taken in a trial of the OX40 agonist ivuxolimab. Written as DNA, the CDR3 is TGTGCCATCAGTGATCTAGCGTACTCCTACGAGCAGTACTTC. The encoded protein is CAISDLAYSYEQYF.